The next 27 T cell receptor beta chains were all read from a single sample in a study of T cell repertoires in cytomegalovirus infection. Their antigens remain unidentified. TCRdb re-analysed the reads in MiXCR, keeping a single row per CDR3 protein. The data hold 150,000 or so distinct CDR3 sequences, with about a fifth observed a single time. This sample comprised CD8+ T cells from cultured PBMCs, obtained from culture after CMV antigen stimulation. Receptors originate from a human donor in good health (CMV status not recorded). Some clones in this sample may be carry-over from other donors' samples.

This rearrangement joins TRBV19 to TRBJ1-5; D gene unclear. This CDR3 region has 15 residues. Germline-derived CDR1 and CDR2 are LNHDA and SQIVND (reference sequence). Trimming stripped 1 base from V and 7 bases from J, with 14 bases between. This chain's CDR3 is CASSIGPTRGQPQHF. The CDR3 bases are TGTGCCAGTAGTATAGGACCTACTAGAGGGCAGCCCCAGCATTTT.

A few counts support this clonotype. The chain links TRBV10-2 to TRBJ1-5, with no clear D. Germline assignment: CDR1 WSHSY and CDR2 SAAADI. V lost 2 bases and J lost 4, with 6 bases in between. The CDR3 runs 13 residues. The CDR3 DNA follows: TGCGCCAGCAGTGAGGGAGCGAATCAGCCCCAGCATTTT. Translating gives CASSEGANQPQHF.

The chain employs TRBV9 and TRBJ1-1; D may be TRBD1 (6 bases). This CDR3 is built from 15 residues. Per the germline V gene, CDR1 is SGDLS and CDR2 is YYNGEE. With 2 bases removed from V and 0 bases from J, the gap between germline ends came to 11 bases. For the CDR3, the DNA is TGTGCCAGCAGCGTTGCGGACAGCATGAACACTGAAGCTTTCTTT. The encoded protein is CASSVADSMNTEAFF.

The chain has TRBV7-2 and TRBJ2-6; D ambiguous. Trimming took 5 bases from V and 4 from J, leaving 12 bases between them. The germline V gene encodes CDR1 SGHTA and CDR2 FQGNSA. The CDR3 totals 15 residues. The CDR3 DNA reads as TGTGCCAGCAGCCCGAACTTCTCGGGGGCCAACGTCCTGACTTTC. Protein product: CASSPNFSGANVLTF.

This clonotype was detected a few times. V and J are TRBV6-5 and TRBJ2-1; D unresolved. CDR1 is MNHEY, CDR2 SVGAGI, per germline. The V end was cut by 8 bases, the J end by 4 bases, with 9 bases between. CDR3 length equals 12 residues. CDR3 bases: TGTGCCAGCGGCCCCCGGTACAATGAGCAGTTCTTC. The encoded protein is CASGPRYNEQFF.

The chain uses TRBV6-5 and TRBJ2-1; 8 positions match TRBD2. This CDR3 comprises 15 residues. Germline CDR1 and CDR2: MNHEY and SVGAGI. The ends lost 5 bases at V and 6 bases at J; junction bases unmatched: 9. CDR3 sequence reads: CASSIDSGNLNEQFF. The CDR3 DNA follows: TGTGCCAGCAGTATAGATAGCGGGAACCTCAATGAGCAGTTCTTC.

The chain combines TRBV7-2 with TRBJ2-3; D may be TRBD2 (5 bases). V was pared by 5 bases and J by 4 bases, with 22 bases between. CDR1 is SGHTA and CDR2 is FQGNSA in the germline V gene. This CDR3 spans 17 amino acids. This chain's CDR3 is CASSQTVKLVSADTQYF. CDR3 bases: TGTGCCAGCAGCCAGACCGTTAAACTAGTTTCAGCAGATACGCAGTATTTT.

This clonotype has a handful of counts. The chain combines TRBV6-2 or TRBV6-3 with TRBJ1-3; no firm D call. The CDR3 totals 15 residues. The V end lost 0 bases, the J end lost 0 bases, and 6 bases lay between the germline ends. CDR1 is MNHEY and CDR2 is SVGEGT in the germline V gene. The CDR3 DNA reads as TGTGCCAGCAGTTACTCGGAAGACTCTGGAAACACCATATATTTT. It specifies CASSYSEDSGNTIYF.

The J gene is TRBJ1-6, the V gene TRBV4-1; the D is unclear. Per the germline V gene, CDR1 is MGHRA and CDR2 is YSYEKL. The CDR3 is made up of 16 amino acids. V was cut by 6 bases and J by 4 bases, with 16 bases left in between. The CDR3 DNA reads TGCGCCAGCAGACTTAGTGCCCCCGGATATAATTCACCCCTCCACTTT. It specifies CASRLSAPGYNSPLHF.

This clonotype was counted between two and nine times. The genes are TRBV10-3 and TRBJ1-2, with 10 bases matching TRBD1. J was trimmed by 3 bases and V by 3 bases; bases with no gene match: 7. Germline V gene sequence: CDR1 ENHRY, CDR2 SYGVKD. The length of the CDR3 is 16 residues. In nucleotides, the CDR3 is TGTGCCATCAGTGAACCTGACAGGGGGCTGGACTATGGCTACACCTTC. Translated, it gives CAISEPDRGLDYGYTF.

This clonotype has just a few counts. This chain joins TRBV7-8 and TRBJ1-6, with D perhaps matching TRBD1 (5 bases). Germline lookup yields CDR1 SGHVS and CDR2 FQNEAQ. CDR3 length: 16 residues. The germline V and J ends were trimmed by 5 bases and 8 bases, with 19 bases remaining between them. CDR3 sequence (DNA): TGTGCCAGCAGCGTAACAGGTTCAGACGGCCATTCACCCCTCCACTTT. This codes for CASSVTGSDGHSPLHF.

The V call is TRBV4-1, the J call TRBJ1-1; 8 bases are a match to TRBD1. Trimming took 2 bases from V and 1 from J; bases not matched to a gene: 3. The germline gives CDR1 MGHRA, CDR2 YSYEKL. This CDR3 is built from 15 residues. The CDR3, as DNA: TGCGCCAGCAGCCAACCCGGGACAGGGAACACTGAAGCTTTCTTT. Protein sequence: CASSQPGTGNTEAFF.

The gene calls are TRBV7-2 and TRBJ2-1; D uncertain. The V end was cut by 5 bases, the J end by 7 bases, with 12 bases between. The CDR3 runs to 13 residues. Germline V gives CDR1 SGHTA, CDR2 FQGNSA. Here the CDR3 reads CASSPKWGNEQFF. CDR3 DNA: TGTGCCAGCAGCCCAAAATGGGGTAATGAGCAGTTCTTC. The whole variable domain, filled in from reference TRBV7-2 and TRBJ2-1, reads GAGVSQSPSNKVTEKGKDVELRCDPISGHTALYWYRQSLGQGLEFLIYFQGNSAPDKSGLPSDRFSAERTGGSVSTLTIQRTQQEDSAVYLCASSPKWGNEQFFGPGTRLTVL.

As DNA, the CDR3 is TGTGCCAGCAGCTTAGCTACAGCGGGGGTTTACAATGAGCAGTTCTTC. Protein product: CASSLATAGVYNEQFF. V is TRBV7-9 and J is TRBJ2-1; 8 bases agree with TRBD2. The CDR3 loop spans 16 amino acids. V was clipped by 0 bases and J by 4 bases; unmatched bases: 5. CDR1 and CDR2 (germline): SEHNR, FQNEAQ (reference sequence).

This clonotype was detected only once. The rearrangement joins TRBV7-2 to TRBJ1-4, with a possible D match to TRBD1 (5 bases). Trimming shortened V by 5 bases and J by 8 bases, and 21 bases separated the two germline ends. The CDR3 spans 16 residues. Germline V gene lookup returns CDR1 SGHTA and CDR2 FQGNSA. CDR3 in amino acids: CASSHPRDGAGEKLFF. The CDR3 nucleotides read TGTGCCAGCAGCCATCCCCGGGACGGGGCGGGCGAAAAACTGTTTTTT.

The V call is TRBV2, the J call TRBJ1-1; D unresolved. Looked up from germline, CDR1 is SNHLY and CDR2 is FYNNEI. V was clipped by 0 bases and J by 7 bases, with 9 bases between them. The CDR3 is 13 amino acids. This CDR3 reads CASSEATLYEAFF. The CDR3 DNA reads as TGTGCCAGCAGTGAAGCCACCCTTTATGAAGCTTTCTTT.

The table lists this clonotype with a few counts. This sequence joins TRBV20-1 and TRBJ2-1; maybe TRBD1 (6 bases). With 1 base removed from V and 2 bases from J, the gap between germline ends came to 12 bases. The CDR3 runs 15 residues. Germline lookup yields CDR1 DFQATT and CDR2 SNEGSKA (reference sequence). CDR3 nucleotides: TGCAGTGCTAGAGGACAGGATTGGACCTACAATGAGCAGTTCTTC. Residues: CSARGQDWTYNEQFF.

This clonotype was found a few times. The chain is built from TRBV19 and TRBJ1-2; D remains ambiguous. V shed 7 bases and J shed 0 bases, with 18 bases lying between them. CDR3 size: 16 residues. The germline gives CDR1 LNHDA, CDR2 SQIVND (reference sequence). DNA for the CDR3: TGTGCCAGTAACGCCCTCAGTCACGGGTCTAACTATGGCTACACCTTC. This encodes CASNALSHGSNYGYTF.

This clonotype was detected a few times. V and J are TRBV19 and TRBJ1-1; D gene uncertain. Trimming took off 3 bases at V and 0 bases at J, with 8 bases between the two ends. Germline V gene data show CDR1 as LNHDA and CDR2 as SQIVND (reference sequence). The CDR3 spans 14 residues. The CDR3 here is CASSIGRLNTEAFF. CDR3 DNA sequence: TGTGCCAGTAGTATTGGACGGCTGAACACTGAAGCTTTCTTT. Variable domain in full (rest from reference TRBV19 and TRBJ1-1): DGGITQSPKYLFRKEGQNVTLSCEQNLNHDAMYWYRQDPGQGLRLIYYSQIVNDFQKGDIAEGYSVSREKKESFPLTVTSAQKNPTAFYLCASSIGRLNTEAFFGQGTRLTVV.

This clonotype was recorded a few times. The chain uses TRBV12-3 or TRBV12-4 and TRBJ2-7; no clear D gene. The ends were cut back, 2 bases at V and 2 bases at J, with 7 bases in the middle. CDR3 length: 13 residues. The CDR3 DNA sequence: TGTGCCAGCAGTTTAACAGTCCCCTACGAGCAGTACTTC. This sequence encodes CASSLTVPYEQYF.

V gene TRBV12-3 or TRBV12-4 combines with J gene TRBJ1-1; D perhaps matches TRBD1 (6 bases). The CDR3 contains 12 residues. Trimming removed 8 bases from V and 11 bases from J, with 18 bases in between. The CDR3 DNA is TGTGCCAGCTGCCCCTCAGGGGTGGCCGCTTTCTTT. Translated, it gives CASCPSGVAAFF.

The V call is TRBV12-3 or TRBV12-4, the J call TRBJ1-4, with unresolved D. The CDR3 runs to 13 residues. Between the trimmed V and J ends, which lost 3 bases and 4 bases, there was a span of 6 bases. The CDR3 DNA is TGTGCCAGCAGTTTGGGCAGTAATGAAAAACTGTTTTTT. This encodes CASSLGSNEKLFF.

This CDR3 is CASSLGLANQETQYF. CDR3 sequence (DNA): TGTGCCAGCAGCTTAGGGCTGGCTAACCAAGAGACCCAGTACTTC. This chain uses TRBV7-2 with TRBJ2-5; D is unresolved. V was clipped by 1 base and J by 0 bases, with 9 bases between them. CDR1 is SGHTA, CDR2 FQGNSA, per germline. The CDR3 consists of 15 residues. Supplemented by reference TRBV7-2 and TRBJ2-5, the full variable domain reads GAGVSQSPSNKVTEKGKDVELRCDPISGHTALYWYRQSLGQGLEFLIYFQGNSAPDKSGLPSDRFSAERTGGSVSTLTIQRTQQEDSAVYLCASSLGLANQETQYFGPGTRLLVL.

In this sample, this clonotype turned up a few times. The chain carries TRBV7-2 and TRBJ2-3; D uncertain. Germline lookup yields CDR1 SGHTA and CDR2 FQGNSA. The CDR3 totals 17 residues. The germline V and J ends were trimmed by 1 base and 2 bases, with 16 bases remaining between them. CDR3 sequence reads: CASSLEYQKIHTDTQYF. Written as DNA, the CDR3 is TGTGCCAGCAGCTTAGAATACCAAAAAATCCACACAGATACGCAGTATTTT.

This clonotype appeared a few times. It is likely a read error, because the conserved phenylalanine at the end of the CDR3 is missing. The chain is built from TRBV11-1 and TRBJ2-7; tentative D call: TRBD2 (6 bases). The ends were cut back, 1 base at V and 3 bases at J, with 10 bases in the middle. The CDR3 spans 14 residues. CDR1 SGHAT and CDR2 FQDESV come from the germline V gene (reference sequence). CDR3 nucleotides: TGTGCCAGCAGCTTAGTGGGGGGAAACTACGAGCAGTACTCC. It encodes CASSLVGGNYEQYS.

This clonotype appeared once. The gene calls are TRBV10-3 and TRBJ1-2; no clear D gene. Germline CDR1 ENHRY, CDR2 SYGVKD. The germline V and J ends were trimmed by 3 bases and 4 bases, with 12 bases remaining between them. The CDR3 contains 14 residues. DNA of the CDR3: TGTGCCATCAGTGAAGGTAACCCAGCCTATGGCTACACCTTC. The encoded protein is CAISEGNPAYGYTF.

This clonotype was detected a few times. The gene calls are TRBV6-6 and TRBJ1-1; 12 nucleotides agree with TRBD1. Germline V gene lookup returns CDR1 MNHNY and CDR2 SVGAGI (reference sequence). The V and J ends lost 10 bases and 6 bases, in that order; junction bases with no gene match: 18. This CDR3 has 17 amino acids. The CDR3 spells CATIESPGQGAPAEAFF. DNA for the CDR3: TGTGCCACGATCGAGTCGCCGGGACAGGGGGCGCCGGCTGAAGCTTTCTTT.